Listed here are 24 T cell receptor beta chains from one sample, sequenced in a study of resident and recirculating memory T cells in vitiligo. Clones were sequenced by immunoSEQ multiplex PCR, and TCRdb holds only the in-frame ones, with some missing. The sample shows tens of thousands of clones, just over 90% of them seen only once. Source material: blood. The origin of the receptors is a male donor with vitiligo.

The gene calls are TRBV28 and TRBJ1-4; possibly TRBD1 for D (5 bases). Germline lookup yields CDR1 MDHEN and CDR2 SYDVKM. The CDR3 covers 14 residues. Between the trimmed V and J ends, which lost 5 bases and 10 bases, there was a span of 17 bases. CDR3 protein: CASSLGHFTGKLFF. For the CDR3, the DNA is TGTGCCAGCAGTCTCGGACACTTCACGGGAAAACTGTTTTTT.

The chain carries TRBV13 and TRBJ2-7; TRBD2 aligns across 7 bases. This CDR3 has 14 residues. The germline V gene has CDR1 PRHDT and CDR2 FYEKMQ (reference sequence). J gave up 3 bases and V 6 bases, and 8 bases lay outside the gene matches. The CDR3 reads CASSSRRENYEQYF. The CDR3 DNA sequence: TGTGCCAGCAGTTCCAGGCGGGAGAACTACGAGCAGTACTTC.

The J gene is TRBJ2-7, the V gene TRBV9; D possibly corresponds to TRBD2 (5 bases). The CDR3 length is 14 residues. The V gene's germline CDR1 is SGDLS and CDR2 YYNGEE. V lost 0 bases, J lost 7 bases, and 14 bases lay in between. CDR3 in amino acids: CASSVGRTEGEQYF. In DNA form, the CDR3 reads TGTGCCAGCAGCGTAGGACGCACAGAGGGTGAGCAGTACTTC.

The chain has TRBV2 and TRBJ2-1; 8 bases align to TRBD2. V gave up 3 bases and J gave up 4 bases; unmatched junction bases: 5. Germline CDR1 reads SNHLY; CDR2 reads FYNNEI. CDR3 length: 15 residues. This chain's CDR3 is CASSDGRAAYNEQFF. The CDR3 bases are TGTGCCAGCAGTGACGGGAGGGCTGCTTACAATGAGCAGTTCTTC.

The CDR3 region is CASSAGTGGTDTQYF. The CDR3, as DNA: TGCGCCAGCAGCGCCGGGACAGGGGGGACAGATACGCAGTATTTT. The chain couples TRBV5-1 to TRBJ2-3; 11 bases align to TRBD1. Unmatched junction bases numbered 4, after V lost 4 bases and J lost 3 bases. The CDR3 is 15 residues long. Per the germline V gene, CDR1 is SGHRS and CDR2 is YFSETQ.

The CDR3 loop reads CASSLQRLNTEAFF. In nucleotides, the CDR3 is TGCGCCAGCAGCTTACAGAGATTGAACACTGAAGCTTTCTTT. The V gene is TRBV5-1, the J gene TRBJ1-1; D is undetermined. CDR1 is SGHRS and CDR2 is YFSETQ in the germline V gene. Trimming took 2 bases from V and 0 from J, leaving 8 bases between them. CDR3 length equals 14 residues.

In this sample, this clone turned up a few times. J is TRBJ2-3 and V is TRBV4-1; the match to TRBD2 covers 12 bases. V lost 1 base and J lost 7; bases outside the gene matches: 6. Germline assignment: CDR1 MGHRA and CDR2 YSYEKL. The CDR3 runs 16 residues. CDR3 sequence (DNA): TGCGCCAGCAGCCAAGCCCCGACTAGCGGGAGAAATACGCAGTATTTT. The encoded protein is CASSQAPTSGRNTQYF.

The rearrangement joins TRBV2 to TRBJ2-5; D possibly corresponds to TRBD1 (6 bases). Per the germline V gene, CDR1 is SNHLY and CDR2 is FYNNEI. The CDR3 has 14 residues. Trimming cost V 8 bases and J 4 bases, with 17 bases left between them. CDR3 sequence reads: CASEGTTGLETQYF. As DNA, the CDR3 is TGTGCCAGCGAGGGGACGACAGGTCTAGAGACCCAGTACTTC.

This chain connects TRBV5-1 to TRBJ2-7, with 10 bases fitting TRBD1. The germline gives CDR1 SGHRS, CDR2 YFSETQ. The V and J ends lost 1 base and 5 bases, in that order; junction bases with no gene match: 6. CDR3 length equals 15 residues. The CDR3 spells CASSLWPGTGDEQYF. The CDR3 bases are TGCGCCAGCAGCTTGTGGCCCGGGACAGGGGACGAGCAGTACTTC. The complete variable domain, with remaining parts taken from reference TRBV5-1 and TRBJ2-7, reads KAGVTQTPRYLIKTRGQQVTLSCSPISGHRSVSWYQQTPGQGLQFLFEYFSETQRNKGNFPGRFSGRQFSNSRSEMNVSTLELGDSALYLCASSLWPGTGDEQYFGPGTRLTVT.

This chain uses TRBV29-1 with TRBJ2-7; a weak D match, TRBD2 (6 bases). The V end lost 7 bases, the J end lost 3 bases, and 10 bases lay between the germline ends. Per germline, CDR1 SQVTM and CDR2 ANQGSEA. The CDR3 sequence is 11 residues long. CDR3 in amino acids: CSGGDDYEQYF. In DNA, the CDR3 is TGCAGCGGGGGGGATGACTACGAGCAGTACTTC.

The rearrangement uses TRBV28 and TRBJ2-7; the match to TRBD2 covers 7 bases. Looked up from germline, CDR1 is MDHEN and CDR2 is SYDVKM. Trimming cost V 3 bases and J 4 bases; bases outside gene matches: 6. The length of the CDR3 is 14 residues. DNA of the CDR3: TGTGCCAGCAGTTTCCAGCGGGGCTTATACGAGCAGTACTTC. This codes for CASSFQRGLYEQYF.

This clone is a singleton in its sample. This chain joins TRBV4-1 and TRBJ2-7; 9 bases fit TRBD2. J gave up 6 bases and V 4 bases, and 13 bases lay outside the gene matches. This CDR3 comprises 16 residues. Germline V gives CDR1 MGHRA, CDR2 YSYEKL. CDR3 nucleotide sequence: TGCGCCAGCAGCCCCCTGGGACTAGCCCCCGGGGGCGAGCAGTACTTC. This codes for CASSPLGLAPGGEQYF.

The chain employs TRBV30 and TRBJ1-1; the match to TRBD1 covers 8 bases. The CDR3 is 15 residues long. The J segment lost 6 bases and the V segment lost 4 bases, leaving 13 bases of the junction unmatched. Germline CDR1 is GTSNPN and CDR2 is SVGIG (reference sequence). This CDR3 reads CAWIRAGDRWAEAFF. CDR3 coding DNA: TGTGCCTGGATCCGGGCAGGGGACAGGTGGGCTGAAGCTTTCTTT.

The V call is TRBV21-1, the J call TRBJ2-7; the D call in the table, TRBD2, was not verified against the DNA. TRBV21-1 is termed a pseudogene. This CDR3 contains 16 residues. The CDR3 DNA follows: TGTGCCAGCAGCAAAGGAAAGAGGGCTAGTCCCTACGAGCAGTACTTC. This encodes CASSKGKRASPYEQYF.

The chain uses TRBV5-1 and TRBJ2-2; tentative D call: TRBD2 (5 bases). V gave up 0 bases and J gave up 2 bases, with 11 bases separating them. Germline lookup yields CDR1 SGHRS and CDR2 YFSETQ. This CDR3 spans 16 amino acids. CDR3 nucleotides: TGCGCCAGCAGCTTGGGCGCCGGGGATAACACCGGGGAGCTGTTTTTT. Its protein is CASSLGAGDNTGELFF.

The rearrangement joins TRBV18 to TRBJ2-3; a possible D gene is TRBD2 (6 bases). Germline V gene data show CDR1 as KGHSH and CDR2 as LQKENI. The CDR3 is 13 amino acids. The V and J ends lost 6 bases and 1 base respectively, with 8 bases between them. The CDR3 region has the DNA TGTGCCAGCTCGGGACTTGGCACAGATACGCAGTATTTT. Protein sequence: CASSGLGTDTQYF.

V and J are TRBV30 and TRBJ1-4; D is possibly TRBD1 (5 bases). Germline CDR1 reads GTSNPN; CDR2 reads SVGIG (reference sequence). This CDR3 has 11 amino acids. V gave up 2 bases and J gave up 14 bases, with 12 bases separating them. As DNA, the CDR3 is TGTGCCTGGAGTAGCGGAGGGGCTCTGTTTTTT. It specifies CAWSSGGALFF.

This chain uses TRBV9 with TRBJ2-3, with D possibly being TRBD1 (6 bases). Looked up from germline, CDR1 is SGDLS and CDR2 is YYNGEE. The CDR3 has 16 residues. V lost 2 bases and J 4 bases, leaving 17 bases between the germline ends. The CDR3 loop reads CASSVPGESPADTQYF. The CDR3 coding sequence is TGTGCCAGCAGCGTCCCAGGGGAGTCCCCCGCAGATACGCAGTATTTT.

The gene calls are TRBV28 and TRBJ2-7, with a possible D match to TRBD2 (5 bases). The CDR3 covers 18 residues. V lost 1 base and J 5 bases, leaving 24 bases between the germline ends. The germline V gene has CDR1 MDHEN and CDR2 SYDVKM. CDR3 protein: CASSLLDLLGRAGHEQYF. CDR3 DNA: TGTGCCAGCAGTTTATTAGATCTTCTGGGCCGGGCGGGCCACGAGCAGTACTTC.

The rearrangement links TRBV7-9 to TRBJ2-7; 8 bases fit TRBD2. J was trimmed by 6 bases and V by 4 bases; bases with no gene match: 14. The CDR3 has 16 residues. Germline V gives CDR1 SEHNR, CDR2 FQNEAQ (reference sequence). The CDR3 DNA follows: TGTGCCAGCAGCTCCGGGACTAGGGGGTCGGTTTCCGAGCAGTACTTC. Translated: CASSSGTRGSVSEQYF.

This chain uses TRBV19 with TRBJ1-5, with 10 bases that match TRBD1. The trim removed 4 bases at V and 6 bases at J, leaving 6 bases unmatched. CDR1 LNHDA and CDR2 SQIVND come from the germline V gene (reference sequence). The CDR3 is 15 amino acids. The CDR3 sequence is CASSKTGTGVQPQHF. The DNA for the CDR3 is TGTGCCAGTAGTAAGACCGGGACAGGGGTTCAGCCCCAGCATTTT. The full variable domain, its missing parts supplied by reference TRBV19 and TRBJ1-5, is DGGITQSPKYLFRKEGQNVTLSCEQNLNHDAMYWYRQDPGQGLRLIYYSQIVNDFQKGDIAEGYSVSREKKESFPLTVTSAQKNPTAFYLCASSKTGTGVQPQHFGDGTRLSIL.

The rearrangement uses TRBV11-2 and TRBJ2-7; 8 nucleotides line up with TRBD1. Germline CDR1 SGHAT, CDR2 FQNNGV. This CDR3 is 15 amino acids long. After removal of 1 base from V and 2 bases from J, the junction contained 4 bases not matched to a gene. The chain's CDR3 is CASSLAPTGAYEQYF. DNA for the CDR3: TGTGCCAGCAGCTTAGCCCCGACAGGGGCCTACGAGCAGTACTTC.

This chain joins TRBV4-3 and TRBJ2-6; 7 bases map to TRBD1. The ends lost 2 bases at V and 13 bases at J; junction bases unmatched: 8. Germline-derived CDR1 and CDR2 are LGHNA and YSLEER. The CDR3 length is 14 residues. CDR3 nucleotide sequence: TGCGCCAGCAGCCAACACAGGGGCTCTCAGGTCCTGACTTTC. Its translation is CASSQHRGSQVLTF.

The rearrangement uses TRBV5-6 and TRBJ2-2; maybe TRBD1 (7 bases). This CDR3 spans 14 amino acids. V lost 4 bases and J 4 bases, leaving 11 bases between the germline ends. Germline V gene sequence: CDR1 SGHDT, CDR2 YYEEEE. The DNA of the CDR3 is TGTGCCAGCAGCGCCCAGGGGGGCACCGGGGAGCTGTTTTTT. Translating gives CASSAQGGTGELFF. Supplemented by reference TRBV5-6 and TRBJ2-2, the full variable domain reads DAGVTQSPTHLIKTRGQQVTLRCSPKSGHDTVSWYQQALGQGPQFIFQYYEEEERQRGNFPDRFSGHQFPNYSSELNVNALLLGDSALYLCASSAQGGTGELFFGEGSRLTVL.